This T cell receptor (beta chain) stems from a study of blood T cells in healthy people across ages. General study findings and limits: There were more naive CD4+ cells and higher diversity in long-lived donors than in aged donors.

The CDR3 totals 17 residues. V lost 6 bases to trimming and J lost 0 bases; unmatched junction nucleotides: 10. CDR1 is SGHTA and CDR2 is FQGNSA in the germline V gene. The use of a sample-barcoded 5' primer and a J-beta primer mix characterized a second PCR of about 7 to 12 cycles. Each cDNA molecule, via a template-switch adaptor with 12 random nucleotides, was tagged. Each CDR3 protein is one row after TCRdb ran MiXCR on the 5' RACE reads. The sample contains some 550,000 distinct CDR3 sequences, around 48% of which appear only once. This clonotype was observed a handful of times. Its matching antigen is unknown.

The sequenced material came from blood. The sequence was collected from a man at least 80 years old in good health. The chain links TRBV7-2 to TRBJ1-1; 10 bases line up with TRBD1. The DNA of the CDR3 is TGTGCCAGCAGACGAGGGACAGGGGTTCCCATGAACACTGAAGCTTTCTTT. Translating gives CASRRGTGVPMNTEAFF.